This is a list of T cell receptor beta chains from one sample in a study of early stage breast cancer tumors. Data came from immunoSEQ multiplex PCR; TCRdb stores just in-frame clones and leaves some out. The table records some 75,000 clones, more than 65% of them present only once. Sequencing was carried out using blood. Receptors originate from a person aged 55-75 years with breast cancer. CDR3s include the opening cysteine and the closing phenylalanine or tryptophan. D genes are given only for firm matches. The size entry is marked missing in some rows and otherwise reads once, few, many or a size class.

clone_size	d_call	v_call	cdr3_length	j_call	cdr3_nt	cdr3_aa
-	-	TRBV7-9	14	TRBJ1-5	TGTGCCAGCAGCCTCCTGGACAGCAATCAGCCCCAGCATTTT	CASSLLDSNQPQHF
-	-	TRBV6-1	12	TRBJ1-1	TGTGCCAGCAGTGGATCAAACACTGAAGCTTTCTTT	CASSGSNTEAFF
-	-	TRBV19	13	TRBJ2-3	TGTGCCAGTAGTATAGCTCTCGGTAATACGCAGTATTTT	CASSIALGNTQYF
few	-	TRBV2	11	TRBJ2-7	TGTGCCAGCAGCCCCGGGGACGAGCAGTACTTC	CASSPGDEQYF
few	-	TRBV4-2	14	TRBJ1-6	TGTGCCAGCAGCCAGGCTATAGGGGACTCACCCCTCCACTTT	CASSQAIGDSPLHF
-	-	TRBV19	15	TRBJ1-3	TGTGCCAGTATGATAGGGGGTCGCTCTGGAAACACCATATATTTT	CASMIGGRSGNTIYF
-	-	TRBV5-1	14	TRBJ1-1	TGCGCCAGCAGCCGGCAGGGGATGAACACTGAAGCTTTCTTT	CASSRQGMNTEAFF
once	TRBD2	TRBV5-6	14	TRBJ2-5	TGTGCCAGCAGGGGTGGCCAGCGGGGTGAGACCCAGTACTTC	CASRGGQRGETQYF
-	-	TRBV28	13	TRBJ1-1	TGTGCCAGCAGACCCCAAGGCCGCCCTGAAGCTTTCTTT	CASRPQGRPEAFF
-	-	TRBV9	15	TRBJ2-2	TGTGCCAGCAGCGTAGCTACTACCAAGGGCGGGGAGCTGTTTTTT	CASSVATTKGGELFF
-	-	TRBV28	13	TRBJ1-1	TGTGCCAGCAGCCTCAATAAATGGACTGAAGCTTTCTTT	CASSLNKWTEAFF
-	TRBD1	TRBV19	15	TRBJ2-7	TGTGCCAGTAGCCTCTGGGCCAGGGGGAAGGACGAGCAGTACTTC	CASSLWARGKDEQYF
-	TRBD1	TRBV6-1	15	TRBJ2-5	TGTGCCAGCACCCCAAGCCTGGCAGGGGGAGAGACCCAGTACTTC	CASTPSLAGGETQYF
-	-	TRBV7-2	15	TRBJ2-2	TGTGCCAGCAGCTTAGGACGGGTGAACACCGGGGAGCTGTTTTTT	CASSLGRVNTGELFF
once	TRBD2	TRBV5-6	18	TRBJ2-2	TGTGCCAGCAGCAAAGTAGGGGGACTAGCGGGAGCTAACGGGGAGCTGTTTTTT	CASSKVGGLAGANGELFF
-	-	TRBV6-5	14	TRBJ2-5	TGTGCCAGCAGTTACTCGACAGGTGGAGAGACCCAGTACTTC	CASSYSTGGETQYF